This T cell receptor beta chain appears in the sequencing data of a study of cytomegalovirus exposure and HLA in healthy donors. In the study overall: Some 85 million unique TCRs from HLA-typed donors were held in an early data release.

Remarks on this clone: What it recognizes is unknown.

The PCR contained 60 Vbeta and 13 Jbeta primers. Using immunoSEQ multiplex PCR, the repertoire was profiled, and TCRdb retains in-frame clones only, with some absent. Seen here are under 200,000 clones, over 70% observed once, and the top ten hold 1% to 1.5%. Whole-study results and caveats: An apparent linkage of common viral pathogens to several of the most significant clusters emerged in a later analysis. V- and J-gene trimming of TCR beta was linked (in a later analysis) to a missense DCLRE1C variant.

Sequences were obtained from PBMCs. The sequence came from a man aged 50 to 59 in good health and CMV-seropositive.

The CDR3, as DNA: TGCGCCAGCAGCTCCCGACCGGACAGGGACGAGCAGTACTTC. The encoded protein is CASSSRPDRDEQYF. The chain uses TRBV5-1 and TRBJ2-7; 8 nucleotides align to TRBD1. Trimming removed 3 bases from V and 5 bases from J; junction bases left unmatched: 7. This CDR3 contains 14 residues. Germline V lookup: CDR1 SGHRS, CDR2 YFSETQ.